This is a list of T cell receptor beta chains from one sample in a study of shared clonotypes between healthy human individuals. Produced via immunoSEQ multiplex PCR; TCRdb's table is partial and in-frame only. The sample has about 2,100,000 clones; 93% are singletons. Input material: naive CD8+ T cells from PBMCs. The source of these receptors is a man aged 18-30 years in good health. Some clones in this sample may be carry-over from other donors' samples. Each CDR3 is given with its conserved first and last residue. Each record gives: V gene, D gene, J gene, CDR3 protein, CDR3 DNA. A D gene is named only where the DNA matches it firmly.

>TRBV5-4|TRBD1|TRBJ2-7
CASSSDRGLYEQYF
TGTGCCAGCAGCTCCGACAGGGGGCTTTACGAGCAGTACTTC
>TRBV9|NA|TRBJ2-7
CASSAEGQSSYEQYF
TGTGCCAGCAGCGCGGAGGGGCAGAGCTCCTACGAGCAGTACTTC
>TRBV7-2|NA|TRBJ2-1
CASSTPGGHYNEQFF
TGTGCCAGCAGCACACCCGGGGGGCACTACAATGAGCAGTTCTTC
>TRBV29-1|NA|TRBJ2-7
CSVEDPQVGDYEQYF
TGCAGCGTTGAAGACCCGCAGGTGGGGGACTACGAGCAGTACTTC
>TRBV5-1|NA|TRBJ2-7
CASSLGLTYEQYF
TGCGCCAGCAGCTTGGGACTAACCTACGAGCAGTACTTC
>TRBV4-1|TRBD2|TRBJ2-7
CASSQDRPSGTYEQYF
TGCGCCAGCAGCCAAGATCGGCCTAGCGGAACCTACGAGCAGTACTTC
>TRBV4-2|NA|TRBJ2-5
CASSQGYGETQYF
TGTGCCAGCAGCCAAGGGTACGGGGAGACCCAGTACTTC
>TRBV19|NA|TRBJ2-2
CASRARERRSTGELFF
TGTGCCAGTAGAGCTCGGGAACGAAGGAGCACCGGGGAGCTGTTTTTT
>TRBV5-1|NA|TRBJ2-7
CASSSDPYEQYF
TGCGCCAGCAGCTCGGACCCCTACGAGCAGTACTTC
>TRBV11-2|TRBD1|TRBJ2-4
CASSLKGAAKNIQYF
TGTGCCAGCAGCTTAAAGGGGGCAGCCAAAAACATTCAGTACTTC
>TRBV7-8|TRBD2|TRBJ2-1
CASSPTTGGSSYNEQFF
TGTGCCAGCAGCCCAACGACCGGGGGGAGTAGCTACAATGAGCAGTTCTTC
>TRBV9|NA|TRBJ1-1
CASSAGGNTEAFF
TGTGCCAGCAGCGCGGGCGGGAACACTGAAGCTTTCTTT
>TRBV5-1|TRBD2|TRBJ2-3
CASSPAPSGRSDTQYF
TGCGCCAGCAGCCCGGCCCCTAGCGGGAGATCAGATACGCAGTATTTT
>TRBV27|NA|TRBJ2-6
CASSLILSGANVLTF
TGTGCCAGCAGTTTGATCCTATCTGGGGCCAACGTCCTGACTTTC
>TRBV7-3|NA|TRBJ2-6
CASSLTAQSGANVLTF
TGTGCCAGCAGCTTAACAGCACAGTCCGGGGCCAACGTCCTGACTTTC
>TRBV29-1|NA|TRBJ1-2
CSVVDTQINYGYTF
TGCAGCGTTGTGGACACCCAAATTAACTATGGCTACACCTTC
>TRBV11-2|NA|TRBJ2-1
CASSPISGNIYNEQFF
TGTGCCAGCAGCCCTATCTCCGGGAACATCTACAATGAGCAGTTCTTC
>TRBV27|NA|TRBJ2-7
CASSFGPFYEQYF
TGTGCCAGCAGTTTCGGCCCCTTCTACGAGCAGTACTTC
>TRBV18|NA|TRBJ1-2
CASSPPYGMVGYTF
TGTGCCAGCTCACCACCTTATGGAATGGTCGGCTACACCTTC
>TRBV27|NA|TRBJ1-1
CASSPQGRGTEAFF
TGTGCCAGCAGTCCGCAAGGTAGGGGAACTGAAGCTTTCTTT
>TRBV28|NA|TRBJ2-7
CASSLLPIVAGGYEQYF
TGTGCCAGCAGTTTATTACCAATTGTCGCCGGCGGATACGAGCAGTACTTC
>TRBV28|NA|TRBJ2-5
CASSSMGRLNQETQYF
TGTGCCAGCAGTTCAATGGGACGGTTAAACCAAGAGACCCAGTACTTC
>TRBV6-5|NA|TRBJ2-1
CASSYSPGYNEQFF
TGTGCCAGCAGTTACTCCCCAGGTTACAATGAGCAGTTCTTC
>TRBV5-6|NA|TRBJ2-1
CASSLSGLNEQFF
TGTGCCAGCAGCTTGTCAGGTCTTAATGAGCAGTTCTTC
>TRBV4-1|NA|TRBJ2-1
CASSPPLDSTAYNEQFF
TGCGCCAGCAGCCCACCCCTAGATTCCACAGCCTACAATGAGCAGTTCTTC
>TRBV2|NA|TRBJ1-5
CASSVTVEGVFSNQPQHF
TGTGCCAGCAGTGTTACTGTGGAGGGGGTTTTTAGCAATCAGCCCCAGCATTTT
>TRBV13|NA|TRBJ1-1
CASSPDMRAEAFF
TGTGCCAGCAGCCCCGACATGCGCGCCGAAGCTTTCTTT